A single sample is the source of the 22 T cell receptor beta chains below, sequenced in a study of blood T cell repertoires in COVID-19. Measured with immunoSEQ multiplex PCR; TCRdb has only the in-frame clones, and not every one. The sample yields about 190,000 clones, roughly nine tenths seen once. Sequences were obtained from peripheral blood. Receptor source: a man under 40 with acute or convalescent COVID-19.

This clone was found a few times. The genes are TRBV19 and TRBJ1-1; 7 bases map to TRBD1. This CDR3 has 15 amino acids. J was trimmed by 4 bases and V by 6 bases; bases with no gene match: 11. The germline gives CDR1 LNHDA, CDR2 SQIVND (reference sequence). DNA for the CDR3: TGTGCCAGTAGGACCACCTCACAGGGGAGCACTGAAGCTTTCTTT. Translation: CASRTTSQGSTEAFF.

CDR3 sequence: CASSEARTAGQYF. CDR3 nucleotides: TGTGCCAGCAGTGAAGCGCGGACCGCGGGGCAGTACTTC. The chain employs TRBV6-1 and TRBJ2-7, with a possible D match to TRBD2 (5 bases). The ends were cut back, 0 bases at V and 9 bases at J, with 12 bases in the middle. Germline CDR1 and CDR2: MNHNS and SASEGT. This CDR3 comprises 13 residues.

The V gene is TRBV24-1, the J gene TRBJ1-4, with D perhaps TRBD1 (5 bases). The CDR3 consists of 16 residues. CDR1 KGHDR and CDR2 SFDVKD come from the germline V gene. Trimming stripped 10 bases from V and 0 bases from J, with 17 bases between. Written as DNA, the CDR3 is TGTGCCACTAAGGCGAGGCAAGGGGCAACTAATGAAAAACTGTTTTTT. It translates to CATKARQGATNEKLFF.

In DNA, the CDR3 is TGTGCCAGCAGTGAGGCTAGCGGGACGAACACCGGGGAGCTGTTTTTT. Translating gives CASSEASGTNTGELFF. This rearrangement joins TRBV6-4 to TRBJ2-2, with 9 bases that match TRBD2. The germline V gene has CDR1 MRHNA and CDR2 SNTAGT. Losses at the gene ends were 3 bases for V and 0 bases for J; bases not matched to a gene: 2. This CDR3 has 16 amino acids.

The rearrangement uses TRBV18 and TRBJ1-5; D is perhaps TRBD1 (5 bases). CDR3 length equals 15 residues. Germline CDR1 is KGHSH and CDR2 is LQKENI. The ends were cut back, 3 bases at V and 6 bases at J, with 15 bases in the middle. The CDR3 nucleotides are TGTGCCAGCTCACCTGGGCCCGCGGGGGGTCAGCCCCAGCATTTT. This encodes CASSPGPAGGQPQHF.

The rearrangement joins TRBV13 to TRBJ1-6; 8 bases map to TRBD1. J was trimmed by 14 bases and V by 3 bases; bases with no gene match: 6. Germline V gives CDR1 PRHDT, CDR2 FYEKMQ (reference sequence). The CDR3 sequence is 13 residues long. CDR3 region: CASSFGRGRSLHF. The CDR3 nucleotides read TGTGCCAGCAGCTTCGGCAGGGGGCGATCCCTCCACTTT.

The CDR3 sequence is CASSVLDRFNTGELFF. The CDR3 DNA reads as TGTGCCAGCAGCGTTCTGGACAGGTTTAACACCGGGGAGCTGTTTTTT. The chain carries TRBV9 and TRBJ2-2, with 7 bases identical to TRBD1. V lost 2 bases, J lost 2 bases, and 6 bases stayed unmatched. This CDR3 spans 16 amino acids. Germline-derived CDR1 and CDR2 are SGDLS and YYNGEE.

This chain joins TRBV19 and TRBJ2-5, with 8 bases fitting TRBD1. The V gene end was trimmed by 4 bases and the J gene end by 4 bases; junction bases not matched to a gene: 8. CDR3 length: 15 residues. CDR1 is LNHDA and CDR2 is SQIVND in the germline V gene (reference sequence). The CDR3 coding sequence is TGTGCCAGTAGTAAAGGACAGGGTTGGGTAGAGACCCAGTACTTC. The encoded protein is CASSKGQGWVETQYF.

This chain links TRBV13 with TRBJ1-5, with D possibly being TRBD1 (5 bases). Germline V gene lookup returns CDR1 PRHDT and CDR2 FYEKMQ (reference sequence). The CDR3 covers 14 residues. The V end lost 5 bases, the J end lost 10 bases, and 18 bases lay between the germline ends. As DNA, the CDR3 is TGTGCCAGCAGCCGCGGACACCTTTCGGAACCCCAGCATTTT. This translates into CASSRGHLSEPQHF.

V usage is TRBV9 and J usage is TRBJ1-4; D ambiguous. The CDR3 is 14 residues long. CDR1 SGDLS and CDR2 YYNGEE come from the germline V gene. V dropped 7 bases and J dropped 0 bases, with 10 bases sitting between them. The CDR3 region has the DNA TGTGCCAGCGCGCAAAGCGCAACTAATGAAAAACTGTTTTTT. Its translation: CASAQSATNEKLFF.

This clone has only one observation. V and J are TRBV19 and TRBJ2-3; a weak D match, TRBD1 (5 bases). CDR3 length equals 17 residues. Between the trimmed V and J ends, which lost 4 bases and 1 base, there was a span of 18 bases. The V gene's germline CDR1 is LNHDA and CDR2 SQIVND (reference sequence). In nucleotides, the CDR3 is TGTGCCAGTAGTAAAGGGGTCGGCAGGGCGGGCACAGATACGCAGTATTTT. Its protein is CASSKGVGRAGTDTQYF.

In this sample, this clone turned up a few times. The chain links TRBV12-3 or TRBV12-4 to TRBJ1-5; no firm D call. Deletions cut 6 bases from V and 4 bases from J, with 7 bases between. CDR3 length equals 12 residues. CDR3 sequence: CASRERNQPQHF. The CDR3 coding sequence is TGTGCCAGCAGGGAGAGGAATCAGCCCCAGCATTTT.

V gene TRBV18 combines with J gene TRBJ1-5; D is unresolved. CDR1 is KGHSH, CDR2 LQKENI, per germline. V gave up 4 bases and J gave up 6 bases, with 16 bases separating them. The CDR3 extends over 15 amino acids. The chain's CDR3 is CASSLVQEEGQPQHF. The CDR3 DNA sequence: TGTGCCAGCTCACTAGTCCAGGAGGAGGGTCAGCCCCAGCATTTT.

Only a few counts were recorded for this clone. The J gene is TRBJ2-7, the V gene TRBV6-5; 12 nucleotides line up with TRBD1. This CDR3 region has 16 residues. From germline, CDR1 is MNHEY and CDR2 SVGAGI. V shed 1 base and J 6 bases; nucleotides not matched to a gene: 7. CDR3 nucleotides: TGTGCCAGCAGTTACTTGAGTGGGACAGGGGGCGCCGAGCAGTACTTC. It translates to CASSYLSGTGGAEQYF.

The chain employs TRBV29-1 and TRBJ1-2; 9 bases match TRBD1. CDR1 is SQVTM and CDR2 is ANQGSEA in the germline V gene. This CDR3 is built from 12 residues. V shed 4 bases and J 5 bases; nucleotides not matched to a gene: 2. CDR3 residues: CSVGQGGYGYTF. The CDR3 region has the DNA TGCAGCGTTGGACAGGGGGGGTATGGCTACACCTTC.

This chain joins TRBV30 and TRBJ1-1; 7 positions match TRBD1. The CDR3 extends over 14 amino acids. J was trimmed by 5 bases and V by 4 bases; bases with no gene match: 10. Germline loops: CDR1 GTSNPN, CDR2 SVGIG (reference sequence). The CDR3 DNA follows: TGTGCCTGGACAAGACAGGGTATCAGGACTGAAGCTTTCTTT. It yields the protein CAWTRQGIRTEAFF. Together with reference TRBV30 and TRBJ1-1, the CDR3 gives the full variable domain: SQTIHQWPATLVQPVGSPLSLECTVEGTSNPNLYWYRQAAGRGLQLLFYSVGIGQISSEVPQNLSASRPQDRQFILSSKKLLLSDSGFYLCAWTRQGIRTEAFFGQGTRLTVV.

The V gene is TRBV7-9, the J gene TRBJ2-1; D gene unclear. V lost 5 bases and J lost 2, with 16 bases in between. The length of the CDR3 is 16 residues. Germline values: CDR1 SEHNR, CDR2 FQNEAQ (reference sequence). CDR3 region: CASSPEPPRAYNEQFF. The CDR3 DNA reads as TGTGCCAGCAGCCCGGAACCGCCTCGGGCCTACAATGAGCAGTTCTTC.

The V and J genes are TRBV4-2 and TRBJ2-3; perhaps TRBD1 as D (5 bases). Trimming removed 0 bases at V and 6 bases at J, with 10 bases between. CDR1 is LGHNA, CDR2 YNFKEQ, per germline. This CDR3 contains 14 residues. DNA for the CDR3: TGTGCCAGCAGCCAAGAGCAATACAGGGATACGCAGTATTTT. Amino acid sequence: CASSQEQYRDTQYF.

The V call is TRBV7-8, the J call TRBJ2-7; 7 positions match TRBD2. The CDR3 has 16 amino acids. In germline, CDR1 is SGHVS, CDR2 FQNEAQ. The J segment lost 4 bases and the V segment lost 3 bases, leaving 12 bases of the junction unmatched. CDR3 bases: TGTGCCAGCAGCTTTGGGGAGGGGAGTAGGGTATACGAGCAGTACTTC. Protein product: CASSFGEGSRVYEQYF. Complete variable domain (other parts from reference TRBV7-8 and TRBJ2-7): GAGVSQSPRYKVAKRGQDVALRCDPISGHVSLFWYQQALGQGPEFLTYFQNEAQLDKSGLPSDRFFAERPEGSVSTLKIQRTQQEDSAVYLCASSFGEGSRVYEQYFGPGTRLTVT.

V gene TRBV9 combines with J gene TRBJ2-6; tentatively, D is TRBD1 (6 bases). The length of the CDR3 is 17 residues. V gave up 3 bases and J gave up 3 bases, with 16 bases separating them. The germline V gene encodes CDR1 SGDLS and CDR2 YYNGEE. In DNA, the CDR3 is TGTGCCAGCAGCGAGTCTTTGGGGGCAAGTGGGGCCAACGTCCTGACTTTC. Protein sequence: CASSESLGASGANVLTF.

The table lists this clone with a count of one. This rearrangement joins TRBV27 to TRBJ1-1, with a possible D match to TRBD1 (6 bases). The CDR3 has 12 amino acids. CDR1 and CDR2 (germline): MNHEY, SMNVEV (reference sequence). Trimming left V 8 bases short and J 5 bases short, with 12 bases between. CDR3 loop: CASYRVGTEAFF. The CDR3 DNA reads TGTGCCAGCTACAGGGTGGGGACTGAAGCTTTCTTT.

The chain recombines TRBV12-5 with TRBJ1-6; 7 bases are a match to TRBD1. There are 14 residues in the CDR3. The ends lost 2 bases at V and 9 bases at J; junction bases unmatched: 4. The V gene's germline CDR1 is LGHNT and CDR2 FRNRAP. CDR3 sequence: CASGLPDRVSPLHF. In DNA form, the CDR3 reads TGTGCTAGTGGTTTGCCCGACAGGGTTTCACCCCTCCACTTT.